Sequencing of this TCR beta chain was carried out in a study of T cell responses to AZD1222 COVID-19 vaccine. Findings and limits, study-wide: Targets within unmutated variant regions were reportedly found for nearly half of spike-specific TCRs. After two AZD1222 doses, spike-specific TCR breadth and depth rose versus day 0. The span of vaccine-associated CD4 TCRs extended across spike, with dominance at 160-218 and 743-854. Donors were largely white British and mainly female; clonal diversity was possibly underestimated.

The table came from immunoSEQ multiplex PCR; TCRdb's copy has only in-frame clones and leaves some out. The sample includes 100,000 to 150,000 clones, roughly 88% of them seen just once. V was cut by 2 bases and J by 1 base, with 16 bases left in between. The CDR3 runs 17 residues. Germline CDR1 SGHVS, CDR2 FNYEAQ. This clone has just one count. Its target is unknown. The TCR comes from an adult in good health. V and J are TRBV7-6 and TRBJ2-3; D gene ambiguous. The sample in question was peripheral blood, obtained on day 0 of MenACWY control vaccination. The CDR3 sequence: CASSLQPRSRGTDTQYF. CDR3 DNA sequence: TGTGCCAGCAGCTTACAACCTAGGTCTCGGGGCACAGATACGCAGTATTTT.